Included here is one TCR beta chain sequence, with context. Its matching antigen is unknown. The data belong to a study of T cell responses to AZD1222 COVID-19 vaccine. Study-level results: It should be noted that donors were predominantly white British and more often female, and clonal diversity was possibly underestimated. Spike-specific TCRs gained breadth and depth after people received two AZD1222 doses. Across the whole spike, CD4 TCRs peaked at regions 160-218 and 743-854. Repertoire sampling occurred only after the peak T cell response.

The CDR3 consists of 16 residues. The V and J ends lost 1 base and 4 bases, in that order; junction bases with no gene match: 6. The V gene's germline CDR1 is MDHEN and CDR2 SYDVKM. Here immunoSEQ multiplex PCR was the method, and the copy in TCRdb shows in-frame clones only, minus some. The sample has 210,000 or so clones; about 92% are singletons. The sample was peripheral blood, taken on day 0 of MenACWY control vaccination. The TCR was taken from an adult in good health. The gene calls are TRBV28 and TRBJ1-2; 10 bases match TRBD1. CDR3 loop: CASSLSSRTGGYGYTF. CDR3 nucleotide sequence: TGTGCCAGCAGTTTATCTTCCAGGACAGGGGGCTATGGCTACACCTTC.